This T cell receptor (beta chain) was captured in a study of shared clonotypes between healthy human individuals. Study-wide background: Contributing individuals were two females and three males aged 18 to 49. Findings and caveats of the study: Represented genetic and exposure-history diversity was restricted by having few donors.

This CDR3 has 13 residues. V was shortened by 7 bases and J by 3 bases, with 10 bases between the two germline ends. Germline V lookup: CDR1 LNHDA, CDR2 SQIVND (reference sequence). The assay used deep level. Ten immunoSEQ deep assay plates held the unsorted PBMC DNA. Produced via immunoSEQ multiplex PCR; TCRdb's table is partial and in-frame only. The sample includes 490,000 or so clones, less than 80% of them seen just once. This clone showed up just once. As yet, its antigen is unknown. V and J are TRBV19 and TRBJ2-1; D is unresolved. Material: PBMCs. The clonotype originates from a woman in her thirties or forties in good health. Some clones in this sample may be carry-over from other donors' samples. CDR3 residues: CASNPPLYNEQFF. CDR3 DNA: TGTGCCAGTAACCCTCCTCTCTACAATGAGCAGTTCTTC.